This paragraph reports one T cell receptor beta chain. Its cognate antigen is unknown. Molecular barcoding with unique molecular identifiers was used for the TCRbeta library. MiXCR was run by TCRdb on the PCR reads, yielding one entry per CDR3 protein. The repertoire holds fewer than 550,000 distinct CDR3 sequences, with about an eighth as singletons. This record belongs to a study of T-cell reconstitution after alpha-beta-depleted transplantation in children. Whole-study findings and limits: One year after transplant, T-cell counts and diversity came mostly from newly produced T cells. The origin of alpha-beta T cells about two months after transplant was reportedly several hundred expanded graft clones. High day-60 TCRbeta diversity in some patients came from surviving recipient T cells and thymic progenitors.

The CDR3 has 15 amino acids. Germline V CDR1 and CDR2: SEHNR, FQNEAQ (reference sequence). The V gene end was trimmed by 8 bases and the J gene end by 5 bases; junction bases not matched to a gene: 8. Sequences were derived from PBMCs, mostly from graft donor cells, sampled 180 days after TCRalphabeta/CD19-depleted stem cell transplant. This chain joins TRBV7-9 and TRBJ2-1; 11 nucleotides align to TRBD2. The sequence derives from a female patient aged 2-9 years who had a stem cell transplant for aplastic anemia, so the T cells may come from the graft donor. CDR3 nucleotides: TGTGCCAGCCAACTAGGGACTAGCGGCCACAATGAGCAGTTCTTC. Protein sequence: CASQLGTSGHNEQFF.